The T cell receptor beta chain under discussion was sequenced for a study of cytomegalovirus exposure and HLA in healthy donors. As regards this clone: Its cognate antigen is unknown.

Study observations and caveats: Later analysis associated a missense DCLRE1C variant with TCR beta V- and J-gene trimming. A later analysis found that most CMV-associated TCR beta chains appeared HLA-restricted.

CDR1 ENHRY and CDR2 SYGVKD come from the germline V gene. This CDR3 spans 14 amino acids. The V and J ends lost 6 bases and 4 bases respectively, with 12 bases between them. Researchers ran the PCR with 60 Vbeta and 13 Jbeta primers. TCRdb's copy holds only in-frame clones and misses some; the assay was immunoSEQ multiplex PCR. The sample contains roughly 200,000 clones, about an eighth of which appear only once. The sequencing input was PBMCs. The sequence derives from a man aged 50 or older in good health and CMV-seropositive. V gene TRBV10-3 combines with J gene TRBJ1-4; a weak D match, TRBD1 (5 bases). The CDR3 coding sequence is TGTGCCATCAGCGGGGACTTGGGTAATGAAAAACTGTTTTTT. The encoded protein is CAISGDLGNEKLFF.